Sequencing of this TCR beta chain was carried out in a study of cytomegalovirus exposure and HLA in healthy donors (dated by TCRdb to about 2017). Some background on the complete study: An earlier analysis of 587 of the donors reported under 300 Gb of sequence data and 100 million to 120 million unique TCR beta sequences obtained from about 180 million T cells. An early release that covered 500 to 800 HLA-typed donors contained approximately 300 gigabases of sequencing data and around 80 million unique TCR sequences. Of the approximately 400 genotyped donors, approximately 83% fell in the genetic ancestry cluster associated with self-reported Caucasian donors. The study aimed to test whether cataloging public T cell receptors could reveal signatures of past pathogen exposure. The study used immunosequencing to profile the T cell repertoires of several hundred subjects and linked those repertoires to cytomegalovirus serostatus. Besides the first cohort of hundreds of subjects, a separate validation cohort made up of 90 to 150 different subjects was used. The study combined high-throughput TCR immunosequencing, statistical association of individual TCRs with disease status, and machine learning to predict cytomegalovirus infection status. A later analysis re-analyzed previously published TCR beta repertoires from roughly 690 donors and added high-resolution HLA genotyping to study TCR occurrence patterns. The later analysis used no new phenotypic data to find candidate immune exposures, relying instead on TCR beta sequences and their occurrence across donors. An earlier analysis of 587 of the donors used high-throughput TCR beta sequencing to judge whether each TCR beta V gene segment behaved as functional or pseudogenic. Alongside the repertoire data, information on donor age, sex, ethnicity and CMV serostatus was compiled. A later genetic analysis used genome-wide SNP genotypes for about three fifths of the 666 donors, treating that subset as a discovery cohort. All discovery cohort repertoires had been generated using a single sequencing platform. Both class I and class II loci were covered by HLA typing, at four-digit resolution. The number of donors typed differed by locus, with roughly 629-640 for A, B, C, DRB1 and DQB1, over 500 for DQA1, 606 for DPA1, and approximately 470 for DPB1. Four or five DR-DQ haplotypes were treated as single units for association and clustering because of strong linkage in the cohort. Among approximately 370 genotyped donors of the cohort, an average of approximately 240,000 unique TCR beta nucleotide sequences was sequenced per donor, of which roughly 17% were non-productive.

What the authors observed across the whole study: A further reported finding was that TCR beta sequences accurately predicted the HLA-A and HLA-B alleles for most subjects in the first cohort. The presence/absence analyses assumed that sequencing depth was roughly uniform across donors, and that assumption may not be true. Over 15 rarely observed V segments, including chromosome 9 orphons, were excluded from the earlier analysis of some 590 of the donors because counts were too low. It was suggested by the authors that the approach could potentially be generalized to other disease states and immunological phenotypes. A total of about 150 TCR beta chains were listed by the study as associated with cytomegalovirus. A later genetic analysis reported fewer N-insertions in productive TCRs among donors in an Asian-associated ancestry cluster than the approximately 700-donor mean. Cytomegalovirus status was reported to be diagnosed by the classifier with high specificity and sensitivity in both the original and validation cohorts. Immune exposure information for the cohort was limited to CMV serostatus. A later analysis found that most CMV-associated TCR beta chains appeared HLA-restricted, with HLA associations seemingly driven largely by CMV exposure. In a later analysis, 15,000 to 20,000 TCR beta sequences were associated with specific HLA alleles at a false discovery rate of 0.05. Because the 87-base-pair reads could not distinguish some IMGT-functional V segments, including TRBV6-2 and TRBV6-3, those segments were excluded. In an earlier analysis of around 600 of the donors, most TCR beta V segments were observed in productive rearrangements about 87% or about 30% of the time, broadly matching IMGT annotations. Compared with equally common non-associated chains, HLA-associated TCR beta chains in a later analysis were more clonally expanded and had lower generation probabilities. When HLA alleles, especially DR and DQ, strongly co-occurred, TCR associations were difficult to assign to individual alleles. The sequencing pipeline was judged likely to have produced a cluster of highly shared sequence variants as a technical artifact. HLA typing was unavailable for some donors at each locus, so association tests used only the typed subset. In vitro tests confirmed that three of the cytomegalovirus-associated TCR beta chains recognize cytomegalovirus antigens. Correlated functional status among segregating V segments might reflect linkage disequilibrium, but an unknown experimental factor could not be ruled out. While some public TCRs were present in many individuals, most TCR sequences turned up only very rarely across donors. This cohort had only TCR beta chains sequenced, and the lack of alpha or paired-chain data limited which features could be detected. An association between a missense DCLRE1C variant and V-gene and J-gene trimming of TCR beta chains was found in a later genetic analysis and replicated in an independent cohort. A later analysis reported that several top co-occurrence clusters appeared linked to parvovirus B19, influenza, CMV and Epstein-Barr virus. In a later analysis, TCR association rates were found to vary across HLA loci, with the most associated TCRs seen for DRB1 alleles and the fewest for HLA-C alleles.

V lost 5 bases and J lost 8 bases; the stretch between them is 18 bases long. The germline V gene sets CDR1 to MDHEN and CDR2 to SYDVKM. Reading from cysteine to phenylalanine, the CDR3 counts 15 amino acids. Only the CDR3 region is kept as DNA, spanning 45 bases read in frame from base 1. To note about this clone: No cognate antigen has been identified for it. No base quality values were provided; no much bigger clone lies one nucleotide off.

The library was made by the immunoSEQ multiplex PCR assay. A mixture of 60 forward primers for TCR Vbeta segments and 13 reverse primers for TCR Jbeta segments was used in the multiplex PCR. The CDR3 region of rearranged TCR beta genes was amplified from genomic DNA by a multiplex PCR assay. On the Illumina HiSeq System, the amplified TCR beta libraries were sequenced as 87-base-pair reads. Per the source publication's procedure: In a later analysis, some 80 million unique TCR beta chains were counted across the 500 to 850 repertoires, and some 10 million of these chains were shared by at least two donors. To remove PCR and sequencing errors, raw reads were error-corrected and collapsed into unique sequences using a nearest-neighbor algorithm that merged closely related sequences. V, D and J gene segments were assigned by aligning CDR3 sequences to IMGT reference sequences. For a sequence to be retained, a match of at least six nucleotides was required to both a V gene segment and a J gene segment. A rearrangement counted as productive if the CDR3 had no stop codons and remained in frame with V and J, and every other rearrangement counted as non-productive. CDR3 was defined by IMGT convention, running from the second conserved V-encoded cysteine to the conserved J-encoded phenylalanine. Sequences without an unambiguous match to a single V gene segment were excluded from the earlier analysis of about 600 of the donors. In an earlier analysis of a few hundred of the donors, V segments were called functional above 56.7% productive rearrangements and were called segregating when the between-donor standard deviation exceeded 5%. To diagnose cytomegalovirus status from the catalog of TCR beta chain sequences, a statistical classification framework was built. V and J gene assignment, in a later analysis, came from comparing TCR nucleotide sequences with IMGT/GENE-DB human TR gene sequences. The TCRdist pipeline was used in a later analysis to assign CDR3 sequences and most-parsimonious VDJ recombination scenarios. In a later analysis, each TCR beta chain was defined by its CDR3 amino acid sequence together with its V-gene family, and reads without a unique V-gene family were excluded. In a later analysis, 450 to 600 highly shared, low-generation-probability nucleotide sequences were removed to address suspected cross-contamination and a sequencing artifact. In a later analysis, a clonal expansion index for each public chain was calculated from normalized within-repertoire ranks of inferred template counts. Generation probabilities in a later analysis came from a VDJ recombination model fitted to out-of-frame rearrangements, and those results were checked against IGoR. Hypergeometric tests were used in a later analysis to score TCR-TCR, TCR-HLA and TCR-CMV co-occurrence, with a repertoire-size bias correction applied to the TCR pairs. In a later analysis, false discovery rates were estimated by permuting HLA or CMV assignments 20 times. A later analysis grouped co-occurring TCRs with DBSCAN, adding TCRdist sequence similarity when clustering within HLA-allele-positive subsets. Repertoires with fewer than 30,000 or more than 120,000 public chains, plus five repertoires with anomalous nucleotide sharing, were excluded from co-occurrence clustering. TCRdb took over this immuneACCESS table, retaining in-frame rearrangements with V and J assigned. Such tables are incomplete; in checked studies, under half of the missing clones stem from an unresolved V gene, and the remainder is unexplained. From that table come the V and J calls and clone size; the DNA was used to work out D and trimming. The sample table holds 150,000 to 200,000 clones, of which 70% were seen once. Clones ranked in the top ten supply under 5.5% of the sample.

In total, roughly 670 healthy bone marrow donors made up the cohort. At the time of sampling, all cohort members were nominally healthy, though unrecorded immune exposures were likely present. The donor tested CMV seropositive and was one of the 289 seropositive cohort members. Each donor provided a peripheral blood sample, and peripheral blood mononuclear cells were used for TCR beta sequencing. Genomic DNA was extracted from the blood cell samples with the Qiagen DNeasy Blood Extraction Kit. The V gene is TRBV28 and the J gene is TRBJ1-4, with no confident D gene call. The TCR originated in a man between 18 and 35 years old in good health and CMV-seropositive. Sequencing was performed on PBMCs. The CDR3 region reads CASSPSPGRREKLFF. The sequenced DNA is TGTGCCAGCAGTCCCTCGCCCGGGAGAAGAGAAAAACTGTTTTTT.